This T cell receptor (beta chain) was identified in a study of Ad26.COV2.S vaccination and SARS-CoV-2 variants. Study-level information: Donor got 5x10^10 or 1x10^11 viral particles of Ad26.COV2.S. General study findings and limits: CD8+ and CD4+ T cells specific for spike reportedly responded with substantial breadth after vaccination. Spike-specific TCR breadth ran higher among vaccine recipients than placebo recipients.

There are 14 residues in the CDR3. Germline trimming cut 3 bases from V and 8 bases from J; bases unmatched to any gene: 8. CDR1 is SNHLY and CDR2 is FYNNEI in the germline V gene. This clone was counted a few times. No antigen is known for it. TCRdb's copy holds only in-frame clones and misses some; the assay was immunoSEQ multiplex PCR. The sample holds about 480,000 clones, roughly 87% seen once. Treatment reported: 15 to 20 received Ad26.COV2.S at low or high dose, single or two shots; about five received placebo; per-sample allocation not given. Each sample was drawn 63 days after the first injection (of vaccine or placebo). Donation was by an adult aged 18-55 years who was in Boston.

This chain joins TRBV2 and TRBJ1-2; 8 bases match TRBD1. The TCR was taken from a person between 18 and 65 years old who received the Ad26.COV2.S COVID-19 vaccine or a placebo. The source material was peripheral blood, sampled in a trial of Ad26.COV2.S vaccine versus placebo. This CDR3 is CASSEDRVRGGYTF. The DNA of the CDR3 is TGTGCCAGCAGTGAGGACAGGGTAAGAGGAGGCTACACCTTC.